The 28 T cell receptor beta chains reported below all come from one sample, sequenced in a study of cytomegalovirus exposure and HLA in healthy donors. The PCR made use of 60 Vbeta and 13 Jbeta primers. Clones were sequenced by immunoSEQ multiplex PCR, and TCRdb holds only the in-frame ones, with some missing. The table lists about 200,000 clones, 75% to 90% of them singletons. Sequencing was done on a sample of PBMCs. The receptors originated from a woman aged 25 to 39 in good health and CMV-seronegative.

The rearrangement uses TRBV7-9 and TRBJ2-3; the match to TRBD1 covers 10 bases. CDR1 and CDR2 from the germline V gene are SEHNR and FQNEAQ (reference sequence). CDR3 size: 15 residues. V shed 5 bases and J 6 bases; nucleotides not matched to a gene: 8. CDR3 in amino acids: CASSPGTGATDTQYF. The CDR3 DNA reads as TGTGCCAGCAGCCCCGGGACAGGGGCAACGGATACGCAGTATTTT.

The V call is TRBV5-6, the J call TRBJ2-7; 8 bases match TRBD1. After removal of 4 bases from V and 1 base from J, the junction contained 7 bases not matched to a gene. The germline V gene has CDR1 SGHDT and CDR2 YYEEEE. The CDR3 extends over 15 amino acids. In DNA form, the CDR3 reads TGTGCCAGCAGCCTCGGACAGGGCTTATCCTACGAGCAGTACTTC. Its protein is CASSLGQGLSYEQYF. Together with reference TRBV5-6 and TRBJ2-7, the CDR3 gives the full variable domain: DAGVTQSPTHLIKTRGQQVTLRCSPKSGHDTVSWYQQALGQGPQFIFQYYEEEERQRGNFPDRFSGHQFPNYSSELNVNALLLGDSALYLCASSLGQGLSYEQYFGPGTRLTVT.

Points on this clone: The identical CDR3 is also encoded by other nucleotide sequences in the sample. The chain joins TRBV2 to TRBJ1-2; D perhaps matches TRBD1 (6 bases). V shed 5 bases and J shed 2 bases, with 9 bases lying between them. The germline V gene has CDR1 SNHLY and CDR2 FYNNEI. The length of the CDR3 is 13 residues. The CDR3 sequence is CASSRDINYGYTF. The CDR3 region has the DNA TGTGCCAGCAGTCGGGACATAAACTATGGCTACACCTTC. The variable domain in full, with the rest retrieved from reference TRBV2 and TRBJ1-2, is EPEVTQTPSHQVTQMGQEVILRCVPISNHLYFYWYRQILGQKVEFLVSFYNNEISEKSEIFDDQFSVERPDGSNFTLKIRSTKLEDSAMYFCASSRDINYGYTFGSGTRLTVV.

The chain joins TRBV2 to TRBJ2-7, with TRBD1 identical over 7 bases. This CDR3 spans 12 amino acids. Germline-derived CDR1 and CDR2 are SNHLY and FYNNEI. V lost 5 bases and J lost 3; bases outside the gene matches: 1. The CDR3 DNA reads TGTGCCAGCAGTTGGGACAGCTACGAGCAGTACTTC. It translates to CASSWDSYEQYF. The whole variable domain, filled in from reference TRBV2 and TRBJ2-7, reads EPEVTQTPSHQVTQMGQEVILRCVPISNHLYFYWYRQILGQKVEFLVSFYNNEISEKSEIFDDQFSVERPDGSNFTLKIRSTKLEDSAMYFCASSWDSYEQYFGPGTRLTVT.

In DNA, the CDR3 is TGTGCCAGCAGTGAAGAAAGGGGGAAACAGTACTTC. It encodes CASSEERGKQYF. The rearrangement links TRBV2 to TRBJ2-7; TRBD1 is a possible D gene (6 bases). Trimming stripped 1 base from V and 10 bases from J, with 11 bases between. CDR1 is SNHLY, CDR2 FYNNEI, per germline. The CDR3 has 12 amino acids.

The chain combines TRBV4-2 with TRBJ2-1; 7 bases agree with TRBD2. CDR1 and CDR2 (germline): LGHNA, YNFKEQ. Trimming took 4 bases from V and 7 from J; bases not matched to a gene: 4. This CDR3 is built from 13 residues. CDR3 DNA: TGTGCCAGCAGCCGTAGGGAGGGGAATGAGCAGTTCTTC. It codes for CASSRREGNEQFF.

This sequence joins TRBV9 and TRBJ2-1; D is unresolved. V was trimmed by 0 bases and J by 11 bases, leaving 9 bases between them. Germline values: CDR1 SGDLS, CDR2 YYNGEE. The CDR3 extends over 12 amino acids. CDR3 bases: TGTGCCAGCAGCGTAGGAGGCAGCCAGCAGTTCTTC. Residues: CASSVGGSQQFF.

The genes are TRBV27 and TRBJ2-2, with 10 bases that match TRBD1. Trimming took 6 bases from V and 3 from J; bases not matched to a gene: 7. The germline V gene has CDR1 MNHEY and CDR2 SMNVEV (reference sequence). The CDR3 is 16 residues long. The CDR3 here is CASRWGQGIHTGELFF. The CDR3 bases are TGTGCCAGCAGATGGGGACAGGGGATTCACACCGGGGAGCTGTTTTTT.

The chain uses TRBV5-1 and TRBJ2-7; D is possibly TRBD1 (5 bases). V was cut by 3 bases and J by 3 bases, with 13 bases left in between. From germline, CDR1 is SGHRS and CDR2 YFSETQ. This CDR3 spans 14 amino acids. CDR3 nucleotides: TGCGCCAGCAGCTCGGACATATCATTCTACGAGCAGTACTTC. Translated: CASSSDISFYEQYF.

This clone was observed a handful of times. V and J are TRBV5-1 and TRBJ2-1, with TRBD2 identical over 13 bases. Germline values: CDR1 SGHRS, CDR2 YFSETQ. V gave up 3 bases and J gave up 10 bases; unmatched junction bases: 10. This CDR3 is 16 amino acids long. CDR3 DNA sequence: TGCGCCAGCAGCTCGCCGGGACTAGCGGGGAGTCTCGAGCAGTTCTTC. Translation gives CASSSPGLAGSLEQFF.

The chain combines TRBV5-1 with TRBJ2-5, with D maybe TRBD2 (6 bases). V was shortened by 5 bases and J by 3 bases, with 8 bases between the two germline ends. This CDR3 has 12 amino acids. Looked up from germline, CDR1 is SGHRS and CDR2 is YFSETQ. The CDR3 DNA is TGCGCCAGCAGGAGGACTAAAGAGACCCAGTACTTC. Residues: CASRRTKETQYF.

A word on this clone: At one boundary the junction diverges from the germline segment, which might be a read error. This chain connects TRBV7-7 to TRBJ2-3, with TRBD2 identical over 9 bases. CDR3 length: 16 residues. CDR1 and CDR2 from the germline V gene are SSHAT and FNYEAQ (reference sequence). Here the CDR3 reads CASSLGASGTTDTQYF. DNA of the CDR3: TGTGCTAGCAGCTTAGGTGCTAGCGGGACTACAGATACGCAGTATTTT.

This chain connects TRBV27 to TRBJ2-1; TRBD2 aligns across 10 bases. Germline V gene lookup returns CDR1 MNHEY and CDR2 SMNVEV (reference sequence). There are 14 residues in the CDR3. Unmatched junction bases numbered 6, after V lost 4 bases and J lost 9 bases. CDR3 DNA sequence: TGTGCCAGCAGTTACGGGACTAGCGTCTTTGAGCAGTTCTTC. Translated, it gives CASSYGTSVFEQFF.

The chain couples TRBV4-2 to TRBJ2-7; 11 positions agree with TRBD1. Germline V gene lookup returns CDR1 LGHNA and CDR2 YNFKEQ. This CDR3 is built from 20 residues. J was trimmed by 6 bases and V by 4 bases; bases with no gene match: 23. CDR3 in amino acids: CASSPELGTGGSLWRSEQYF. The CDR3 DNA is TGTGCCAGCAGCCCTGAACTTGGGACAGGGGGAAGTCTCTGGAGGTCCGAGCAGTACTTC.

The J gene is TRBJ2-7, the V gene TRBV11-2; the D gene is possibly TRBD2 (6 bases). The CDR3 runs 14 residues. V dropped 4 bases and J dropped 3 bases, with 13 bases sitting between them. Germline assignment: CDR1 SGHAT and CDR2 FQNNGV. The CDR3 region is CASSSGTASYEQYF. The CDR3 DNA follows: TGTGCCAGCAGCTCCGGGACTGCAAGCTACGAGCAGTACTTC.

This clone was counted between two and nine times. The sample carries other DNA sequences with the same CDR3. The gene calls are TRBV19 and TRBJ2-2; 9 bases line up with TRBD1. The CDR3 runs 15 residues. V gave up 6 bases and J gave up 1 base; unmatched junction bases: 3. Germline V gene sequence: CDR1 LNHDA, CDR2 SQIVND (reference sequence). The CDR3 region is CASSPGQGNTGELFF. CDR3 nucleotide sequence: TGTGCCAGTAGCCCGGGACAGGGGAACACCGGGGAGCTGTTTTTT.

Worth noting for this clone: In the same sample, other DNA sequences code for this CDR3. This chain joins TRBV7-9 and TRBJ2-3; D gene uncertain. The CDR3 sequence is 13 residues long. V was clipped by 1 base and J by 6 bases, with 8 bases between them. The germline gives CDR1 SEHNR, CDR2 FQNEAQ (reference sequence). The CDR3 here is CASSLDRGDTQYF. The CDR3 coding sequence is TGTGCCAGCAGCTTAGACCGCGGCGATACGCAGTATTTT. The whole variable domain, remainder taken from reference TRBV7-9 and TRBJ2-3, is DTGVSQNPRHKITKRGQNVTFRCDPISEHNRLYWYRQTLGQGPEFLTYFQNEAQLEKSRLLSDRFSAERPKGSFSTLEIQRTEQGDSAMYLCASSLDRGDTQYFGPGTRLTVL.

This clone was picked up a small number of times. The V gene is TRBV19, the J gene TRBJ1-5; possibly TRBD1 for D (5 bases). In germline, CDR1 is LNHDA, CDR2 SQIVND (reference sequence). The CDR3 is 15 residues long. The germline V and J ends were trimmed by 3 bases and 9 bases, with 18 bases remaining between them. The CDR3 is CASSMGGRGMWPQHF. In DNA, the CDR3 is TGTGCCAGTAGTATGGGGGGGAGGGGCATGTGGCCCCAGCATTTT.

The chain carries TRBV15 and TRBJ2-3; TRBD1 matches 10 bases. The CDR3 is 16 residues long. Per the germline V gene, CDR1 is LNHNV and CDR2 is YYDKDF (reference sequence). The V gene end was trimmed by 5 bases and the J gene end by 3 bases; junction bases not matched to a gene: 8. The CDR3: CATSDRDRGFTDTQYF. The CDR3 nucleotides are TGTGCCACCAGCGACCGGGACAGGGGATTTACAGATACGCAGTATTTT. The full variable domain, completed using reference TRBV15 and TRBJ2-3, is DAMVIQNPRYQVTQFGKPVTLSCSQTLNHNVMYWYQQKSSQAPKLLFHYYDKDFNNEADTPDNFQSRRPNTSFCFLDIRSPGLGDTAMYLCATSDRDRGFTDTQYFGPGTRLTVL.

This rearrangement joins TRBV11-2 to TRBJ2-7; 7 bases are shared with TRBD1. Germline V gene data show CDR1 as SGHAT and CDR2 as FQNNGV. The J segment lost 2 bases and the V segment lost 4 bases, leaving 8 bases of the junction unmatched. This CDR3 is 15 amino acids long. As DNA, the CDR3 is TGTGCCAGCAGCTCCGCCAGAGGGGGCACCTACGAGCAGTACTTC. It is translated as CASSSARGGTYEQYF.

The CDR3 DNA reads as TGCGCCAGCAGTCCGGCCGGGGGATCCTACTACGAGCAGTACTTC. Translating it yields CASSPAGGSYYEQYF. The chain links TRBV5-1 to TRBJ2-7; TRBD2 is a possible D gene (6 bases). There are 15 residues in the CDR3. V lost 5 bases and J 3 bases, leaving 18 bases between the germline ends. Germline CDR1 and CDR2: SGHRS and YFSETQ.

The chain is built from TRBV15 and TRBJ2-5; TRBD2 is a possible D gene (5 bases). The germline V and J ends were trimmed by 4 bases and 1 base, with 7 bases remaining between them. There are 13 residues in the CDR3. Germline V gives CDR1 LNHNV, CDR2 YYDKDF (reference sequence). CDR3: CATSIRGQETQYF. Here the CDR3 DNA reads TGTGCCACCAGCATTCGGGGCCAAGAGACCCAGTACTTC.

The chain recombines TRBV4-1 with TRBJ1-2; 7 nucleotides match TRBD1. The CDR3 runs 16 residues. From germline, CDR1 is MGHRA and CDR2 YSYEKL. Trimming took 3 bases from V and 7 from J; bases not matched to a gene: 14. The CDR3 coding sequence is TGCGCCAGCAGCCAGGAAAACAGGGGATCCTCAGTTGGCTACACCTTC. Encoded protein: CASSQENRGSSVGYTF.

V and J are TRBV7-9 and TRBJ1-3; D gene uncertain. Germline-derived CDR1 and CDR2 are SEHNR and FQNEAQ (reference sequence). This CDR3 has 15 residues. V lost 5 bases, J lost 4 bases, and 15 bases lay in between. The CDR3 is CASSPLAGLGNTIYF. In DNA, the CDR3 is TGTGCCAGCAGCCCCCTCGCCGGACTGGGAAACACCATATATTTT.

The J gene is TRBJ1-1, the V gene TRBV7-9; D unclear. The CDR3 contains 12 residues. Germline CDR1 SEHNR, CDR2 FQNEAQ (reference sequence). V dropped 5 bases and J dropped 10 bases, with 14 bases sitting between them. CDR3 coding DNA: TGTGCCAGCAGCCCCCCGGGCGAGGGAGCTTTCTTT. As protein: CASSPPGEGAFF.

As regards this clone: Other DNA variants within this sample encode the same CDR3. V and J are TRBV5-4 and TRBJ2-7, with TRBD1 as a possible D gene (5 bases). Germline lookup yields CDR1 SGHNT and CDR2 YYREEE (reference sequence). This CDR3 comprises 12 residues. V dropped 3 bases and J dropped 3 bases, with 7 bases sitting between them. CDR3 residues: CASSSDSYEQYF. The CDR3 DNA follows: TGTGCCAGCAGCTCCGACAGCTACGAGCAGTACTTC. Drawing the rest from reference TRBV5-4 and TRBJ2-7, the complete variable domain is ETGVTQSPTHLIKTRGQQVTLRCSSQSGHNTVSWYQQALGQGPQFIFQYYREEENGRGNFPPRFSGLQFPNYSSELNVNALELDDSALYLCASSSDSYEQYFGPGTRLTVT.

The gene calls are TRBV7-2 and TRBJ2-5; 7 bases agree with TRBD2. CDR1 and CDR2 from the germline V gene are SGHTA and FQGNSA. This CDR3 comprises 15 residues. After removal of 4 bases from V and 1 base from J, the junction contained 6 bases not matched to a gene. The CDR3 is CASSYASGLQETQYF. The CDR3, as DNA: TGTGCCAGCAGCTACGCTAGCGGTCTCCAAGAGACCCAGTACTTC.

This chain uses TRBV28 with TRBJ1-2, with 7 bases that match TRBD1. The CDR3 runs to 15 residues. Trimming at V came to 2 bases and at J to 10 bases, leaving 13 bases not matched to a gene. CDR1 is MDHEN, CDR2 SYDVKM, per germline. The chain's CDR3 is CASSLPHSRGTDYTF. The CDR3 DNA follows: TGTGCCAGCAGTTTACCCCATTCTCGGGGGACAGACTACACCTTC.